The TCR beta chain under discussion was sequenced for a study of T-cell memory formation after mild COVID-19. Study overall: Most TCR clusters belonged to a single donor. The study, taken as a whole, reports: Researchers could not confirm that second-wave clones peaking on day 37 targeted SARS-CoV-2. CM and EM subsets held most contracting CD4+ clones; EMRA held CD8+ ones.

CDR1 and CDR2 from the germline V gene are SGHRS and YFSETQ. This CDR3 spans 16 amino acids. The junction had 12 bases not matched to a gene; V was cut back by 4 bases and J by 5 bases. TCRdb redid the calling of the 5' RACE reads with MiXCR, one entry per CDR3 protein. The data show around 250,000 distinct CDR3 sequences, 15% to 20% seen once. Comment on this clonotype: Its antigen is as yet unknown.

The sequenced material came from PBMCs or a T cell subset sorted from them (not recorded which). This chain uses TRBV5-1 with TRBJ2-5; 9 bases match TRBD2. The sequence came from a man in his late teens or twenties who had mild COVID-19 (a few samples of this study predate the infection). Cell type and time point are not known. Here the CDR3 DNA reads TGCGCCAGCAGCAACTCTAGCGGGGCGCCCTGGGAGACCCAGTACTTC. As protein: CASSNSSGAPWETQYF.